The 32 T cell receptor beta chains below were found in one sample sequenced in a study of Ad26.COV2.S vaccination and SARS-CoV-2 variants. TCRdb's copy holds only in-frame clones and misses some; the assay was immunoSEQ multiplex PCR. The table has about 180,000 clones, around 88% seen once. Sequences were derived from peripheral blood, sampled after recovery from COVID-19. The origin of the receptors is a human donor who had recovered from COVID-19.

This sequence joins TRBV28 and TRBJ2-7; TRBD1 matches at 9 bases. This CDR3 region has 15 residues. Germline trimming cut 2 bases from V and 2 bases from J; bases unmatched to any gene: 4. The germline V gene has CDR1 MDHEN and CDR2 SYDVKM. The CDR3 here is CASSLGTGLTYEQYF. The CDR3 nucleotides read TGTGCCAGCAGTTTAGGGACAGGGTTAACCTACGAGCAGTACTTC.

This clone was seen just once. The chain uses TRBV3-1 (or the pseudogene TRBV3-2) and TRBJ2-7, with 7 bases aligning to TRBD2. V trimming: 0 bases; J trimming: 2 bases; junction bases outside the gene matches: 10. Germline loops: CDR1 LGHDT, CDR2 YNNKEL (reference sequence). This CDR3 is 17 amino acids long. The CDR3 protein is CASSQDWGGGLTYEQYF. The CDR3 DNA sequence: TGTGCCAGCAGCCAAGATTGGGGGGGAGGCCTCACCTACGAGCAGTACTTC.

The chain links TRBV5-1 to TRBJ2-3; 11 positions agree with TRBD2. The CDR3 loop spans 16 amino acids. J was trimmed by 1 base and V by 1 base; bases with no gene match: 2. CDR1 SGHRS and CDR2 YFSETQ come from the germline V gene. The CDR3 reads CASSLLLAGGTDTQYF. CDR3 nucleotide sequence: TGCGCCAGCAGCTTGTTACTAGCGGGAGGCACAGATACGCAGTATTTT.

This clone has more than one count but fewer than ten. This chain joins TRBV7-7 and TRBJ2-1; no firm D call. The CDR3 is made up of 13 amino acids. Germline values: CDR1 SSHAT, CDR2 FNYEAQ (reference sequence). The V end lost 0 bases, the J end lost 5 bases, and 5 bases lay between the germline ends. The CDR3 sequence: CASSLALNNEQFF. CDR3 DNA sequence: TGTGCCAGCAGCTTAGCGTTGAACAATGAGCAGTTCTTC.

The CDR3 nucleotides read TGTGCCAGCAGTGTCTCGACAGGGAACACTGAAGCTTTCTTT. This translates into CASSVSTGNTEAFF. The rearrangement joins TRBV27 to TRBJ1-1, with a tentative D call TRBD1 (6 bases). CDR1 and CDR2 from the germline V gene are MNHEY and SMNVEV (reference sequence). With 5 bases removed from V and 1 base from J, the gap between germline ends came to 11 bases. This CDR3 is 14 amino acids long.

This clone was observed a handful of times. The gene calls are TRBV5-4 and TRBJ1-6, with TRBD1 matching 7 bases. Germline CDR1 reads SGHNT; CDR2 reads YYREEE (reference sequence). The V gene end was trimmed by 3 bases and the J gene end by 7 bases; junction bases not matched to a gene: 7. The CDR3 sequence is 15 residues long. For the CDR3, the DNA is TGTGCCAGCAGCTCCGACAGGGATGAAAATTCACCCCTCCACTTT. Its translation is CASSSDRDENSPLHF. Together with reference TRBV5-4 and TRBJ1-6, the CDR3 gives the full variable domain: ETGVTQSPTHLIKTRGQQVTLRCSSQSGHNTVSWYQQALGQGPQFIFQYYREEENGRGNFPPRFSGLQFPNYSSELNVNALELDDSALYLCASSSDRDENSPLHFGNGTRLTVT.

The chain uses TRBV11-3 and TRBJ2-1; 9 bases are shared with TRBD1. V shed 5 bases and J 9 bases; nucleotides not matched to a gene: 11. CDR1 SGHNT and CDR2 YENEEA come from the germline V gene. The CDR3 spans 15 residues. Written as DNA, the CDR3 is TGTGCCAGCAGCCTATCCGGGACAGGGAGGTCTGAGCAGTTCTTC. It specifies CASSLSGTGRSEQFF.

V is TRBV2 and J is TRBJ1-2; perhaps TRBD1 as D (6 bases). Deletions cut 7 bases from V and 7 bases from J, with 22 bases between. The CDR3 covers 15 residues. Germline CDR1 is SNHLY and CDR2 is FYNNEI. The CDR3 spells CASKKTDSPLGGYTF. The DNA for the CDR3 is TGTGCCAGCAAGAAAACGGACAGCCCGTTGGGTGGCTACACCTTC.

CDR3 DNA: TGTGCCAGCAGTGAAGCCCAGGGGGGGGTTCTTAATGAGCAGTTCTTC. This sequence encodes CASSEAQGGVLNEQFF. The chain uses TRBV6-1 and TRBJ2-1, with D perhaps given as TRBD1 or TRBD2 (7 bases each). CDR3 length equals 16 residues. The germline CDR1 and CDR2 sequences are MNHNS and SASEGT. V lost 0 bases to trimming and J lost 7 bases, with 16 bases between them.

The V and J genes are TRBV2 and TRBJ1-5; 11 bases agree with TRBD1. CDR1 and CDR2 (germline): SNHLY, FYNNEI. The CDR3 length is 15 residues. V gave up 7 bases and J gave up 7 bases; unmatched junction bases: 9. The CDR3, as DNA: TGTGCCAGCAAATCGGACAGGGGGCAGTGGCAGCCCCAGCATTTT. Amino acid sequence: CASKSDRGQWQPQHF.

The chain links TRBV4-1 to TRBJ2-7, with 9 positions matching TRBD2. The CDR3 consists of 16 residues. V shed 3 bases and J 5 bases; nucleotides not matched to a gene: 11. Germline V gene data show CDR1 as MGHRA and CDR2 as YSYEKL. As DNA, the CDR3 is TGCGCCAGCAGCCAGGCTAGCGGGAACGTTCTGAACGAGCAGTACTTC. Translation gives CASSQASGNVLNEQYF.

CDR3 DNA sequence: TGCGCCAGCAGTGACCGGACGAGCTCTGGAAACACCATATATTTT. Residues: CASSDRTSSGNTIYF. The chain has TRBV10-2 and TRBJ1-3; unclear D gene. Germline lookup yields CDR1 WSHSY and CDR2 SAAADI. Trimming left V 3 bases short and J 0 bases short, with 9 bases between. The CDR3 has 15 residues.

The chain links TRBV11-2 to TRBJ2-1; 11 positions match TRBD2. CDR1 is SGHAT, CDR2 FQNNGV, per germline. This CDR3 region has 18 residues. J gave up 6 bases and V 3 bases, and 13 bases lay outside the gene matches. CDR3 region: CASSFMPLGTSGINEQFF. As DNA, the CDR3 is TGTGCCAGCAGCTTTATGCCCTTAGGGACTAGCGGCATCAATGAGCAGTTCTTC.

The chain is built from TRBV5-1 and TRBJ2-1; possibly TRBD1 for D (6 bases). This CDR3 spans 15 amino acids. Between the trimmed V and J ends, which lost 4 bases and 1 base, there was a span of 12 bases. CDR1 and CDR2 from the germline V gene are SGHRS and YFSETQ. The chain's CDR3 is CASSAGDLSYNEQFF. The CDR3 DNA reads TGCGCCAGCAGCGCAGGGGATCTTTCCTACAATGAGCAGTTCTTC.

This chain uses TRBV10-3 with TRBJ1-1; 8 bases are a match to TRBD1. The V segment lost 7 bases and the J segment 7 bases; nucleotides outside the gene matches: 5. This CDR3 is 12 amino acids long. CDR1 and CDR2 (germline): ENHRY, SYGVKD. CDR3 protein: CAITDREGEAFF. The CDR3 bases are TGTGCCATCACGGACAGGGAGGGTGAAGCTTTCTTT.

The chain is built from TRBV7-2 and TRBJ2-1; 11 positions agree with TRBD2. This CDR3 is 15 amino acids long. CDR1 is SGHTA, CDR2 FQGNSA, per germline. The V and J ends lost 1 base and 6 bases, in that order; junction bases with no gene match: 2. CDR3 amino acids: CASSLGLAGGNEQFF. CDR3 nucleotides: TGTGCCAGCAGCTTAGGTCTAGCGGGAGGCAATGAGCAGTTCTTC.

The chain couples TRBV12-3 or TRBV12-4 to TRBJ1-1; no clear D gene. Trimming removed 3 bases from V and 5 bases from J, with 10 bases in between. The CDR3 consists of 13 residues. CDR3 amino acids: CASSFLGGTEAFF. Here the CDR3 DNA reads TGTGCCAGCAGTTTTCTCGGAGGAACTGAAGCTTTCTTT.

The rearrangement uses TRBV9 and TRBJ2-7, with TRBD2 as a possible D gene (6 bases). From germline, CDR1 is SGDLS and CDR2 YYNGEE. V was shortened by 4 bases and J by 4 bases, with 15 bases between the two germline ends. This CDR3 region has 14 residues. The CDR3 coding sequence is TGTGCCAGCAGCATCGGGACTTTGAGTTACGAGCAGTACTTC. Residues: CASSIGTLSYEQYF.

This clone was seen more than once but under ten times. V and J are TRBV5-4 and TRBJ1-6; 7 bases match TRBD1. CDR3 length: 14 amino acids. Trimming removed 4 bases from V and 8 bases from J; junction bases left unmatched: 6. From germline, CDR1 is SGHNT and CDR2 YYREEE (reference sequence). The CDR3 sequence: CASSPTGSHSPLHF. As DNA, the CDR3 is TGTGCCAGCAGCCCGACAGGGTCTCATTCACCCCTCCACTTT.

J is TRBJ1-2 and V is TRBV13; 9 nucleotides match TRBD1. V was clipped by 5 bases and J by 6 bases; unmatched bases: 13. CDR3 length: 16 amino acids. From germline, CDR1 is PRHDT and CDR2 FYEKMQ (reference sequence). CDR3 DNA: TGTGCCAGCAGCCGTCGGGACAGGGCGACCTTGGATGGCTACACCTTC. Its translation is CASSRRDRATLDGYTF.

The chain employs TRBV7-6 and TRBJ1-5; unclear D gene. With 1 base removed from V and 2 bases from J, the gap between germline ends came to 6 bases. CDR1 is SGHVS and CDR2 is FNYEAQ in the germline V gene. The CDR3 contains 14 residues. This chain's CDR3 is CASSLEEGNQPQHF. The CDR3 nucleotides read TGTGCCAGCAGCTTAGAAGAGGGCAATCAGCCCCAGCATTTT. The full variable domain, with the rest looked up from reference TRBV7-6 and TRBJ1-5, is GAGVSQSPRYKVTKRGQDVALRCDPISGHVSLYWYRQALGQGPEFLTYFNYEAQQDKSGLPNDRFSAERPEGSISTLTIQRTEQRDSAMYRCASSLEEGNQPQHFGDGTRLSIL.

CDR3 sequence (DNA): TGTGCCAGCAGCTTCGAAGGGCCAGAGCAGTACTTC. Translation: CASSFEGPEQYF. The J gene is TRBJ2-7, the V gene TRBV7-8; D remains unclear. This CDR3 is 12 amino acids long. Germline V gives CDR1 SGHVS, CDR2 FQNEAQ. Between the trimmed V and J ends, which lost 3 bases and 7 bases, there was a span of 10 bases.

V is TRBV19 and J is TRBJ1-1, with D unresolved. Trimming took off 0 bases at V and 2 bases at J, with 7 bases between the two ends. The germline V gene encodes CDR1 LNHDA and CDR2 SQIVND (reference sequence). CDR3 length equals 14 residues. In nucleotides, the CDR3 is TGTGCCAGTAGTATAGAAACGGGAAACACTGAAGCTTTCTTT. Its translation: CASSIETGNTEAFF.

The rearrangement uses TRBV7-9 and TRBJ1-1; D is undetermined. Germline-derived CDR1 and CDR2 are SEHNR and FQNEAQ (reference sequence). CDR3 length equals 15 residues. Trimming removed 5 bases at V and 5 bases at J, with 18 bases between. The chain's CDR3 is CASSVDDQGWTEAFF. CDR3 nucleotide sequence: TGTGCCAGCAGCGTAGACGATCAAGGATGGACTGAAGCTTTCTTT.

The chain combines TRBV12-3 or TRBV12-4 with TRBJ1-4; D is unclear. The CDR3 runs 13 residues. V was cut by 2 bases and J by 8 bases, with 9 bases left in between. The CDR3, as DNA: TGTGCCAGCAGTTTATGGGGAGGAGAAAAACTGTTTTTT. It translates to CASSLWGGEKLFF.

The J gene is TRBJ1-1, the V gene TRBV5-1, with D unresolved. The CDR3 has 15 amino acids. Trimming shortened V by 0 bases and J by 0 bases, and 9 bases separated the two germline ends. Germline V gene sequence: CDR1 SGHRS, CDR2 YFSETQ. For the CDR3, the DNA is TGCGCCAGCAGCTTGGATTCCCCGATGAACACTGAAGCTTTCTTT. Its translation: CASSLDSPMNTEAFF.

The CDR3 protein is CASSIDRGGQPQHF. DNA of the CDR3: TGTGCCAGCAGCATAGACAGGGGTGGTCAGCCCCAGCATTTT. This chain links TRBV7-2 with TRBJ1-5; 8 bases line up with TRBD1. J lost 6 bases, V lost 5 bases, and 6 bases had no gene match. From germline, CDR1 is SGHTA and CDR2 FQGNSA. The CDR3 is made up of 14 amino acids.

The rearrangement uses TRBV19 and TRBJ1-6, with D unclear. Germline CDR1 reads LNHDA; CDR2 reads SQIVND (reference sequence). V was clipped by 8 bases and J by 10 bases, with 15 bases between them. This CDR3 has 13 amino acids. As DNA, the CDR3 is TGTGCCAGTTCCCGGGATGCGGACTCACCCCTCCACTTT. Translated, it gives CASSRDADSPLHF.

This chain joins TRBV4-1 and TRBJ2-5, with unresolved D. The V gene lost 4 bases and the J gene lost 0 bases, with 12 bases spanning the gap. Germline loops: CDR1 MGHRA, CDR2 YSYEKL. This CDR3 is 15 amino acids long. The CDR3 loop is CASSPLRTDQETQYF. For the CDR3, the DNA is TGCGCCAGCAGCCCTCTTCGGACGGACCAAGAGACCCAGTACTTC.

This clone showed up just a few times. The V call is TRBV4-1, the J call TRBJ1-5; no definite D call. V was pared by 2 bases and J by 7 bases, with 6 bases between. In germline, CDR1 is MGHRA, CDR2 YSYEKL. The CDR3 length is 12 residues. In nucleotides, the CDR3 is TGCGCCAGCAGCCAACCAGACCAGCCCCAGCATTTT. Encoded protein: CASSQPDQPQHF.

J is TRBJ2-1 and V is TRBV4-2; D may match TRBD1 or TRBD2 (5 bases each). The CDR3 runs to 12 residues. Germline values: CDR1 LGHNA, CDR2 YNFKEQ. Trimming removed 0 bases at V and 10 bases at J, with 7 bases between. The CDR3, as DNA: TGTGCCAGCAGCCAAGACAGGGAGGAGCAGTTCTTC. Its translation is CASSQDREEQFF.

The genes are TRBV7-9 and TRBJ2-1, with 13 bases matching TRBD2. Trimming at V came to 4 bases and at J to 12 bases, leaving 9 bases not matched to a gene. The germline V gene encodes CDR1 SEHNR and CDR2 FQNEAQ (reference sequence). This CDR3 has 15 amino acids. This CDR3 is CASSSVLAGGLGQFF. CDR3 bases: TGTGCCAGCAGCTCCGTACTAGCGGGAGGGCTTGGGCAGTTCTTC. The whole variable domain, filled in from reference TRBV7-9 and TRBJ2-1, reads DTGVSQNPRHKITKRGQNVTFRCDPISEHNRLYWYRQTLGQGPEFLTYFQNEAQLEKSRLLSDRFSAERPKGSFSTLEIQRTEQGDSAMYLCASSSVLAGGLGQFFGPGTRLTVL.